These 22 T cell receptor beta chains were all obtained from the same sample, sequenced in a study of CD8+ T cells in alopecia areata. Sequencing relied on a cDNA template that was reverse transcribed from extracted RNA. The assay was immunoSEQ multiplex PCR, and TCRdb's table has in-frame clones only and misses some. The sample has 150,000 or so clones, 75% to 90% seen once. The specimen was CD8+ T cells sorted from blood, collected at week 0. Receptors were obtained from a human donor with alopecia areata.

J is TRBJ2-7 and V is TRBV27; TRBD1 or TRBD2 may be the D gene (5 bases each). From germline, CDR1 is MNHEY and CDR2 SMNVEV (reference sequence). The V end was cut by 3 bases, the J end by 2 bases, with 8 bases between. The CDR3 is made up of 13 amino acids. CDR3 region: CASSLGVPYEQYF. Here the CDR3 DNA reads TGTGCCAGCAGTTTGGGGGTTCCCTACGAGCAGTACTTC.

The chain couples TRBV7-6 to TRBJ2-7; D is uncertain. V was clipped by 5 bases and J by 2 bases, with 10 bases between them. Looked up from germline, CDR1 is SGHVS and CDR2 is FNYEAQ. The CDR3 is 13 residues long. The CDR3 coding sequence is TGTGCCAGCAGCCCCGACGCAGCCTACGAGCAGTACTTC. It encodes CASSPDAAYEQYF.

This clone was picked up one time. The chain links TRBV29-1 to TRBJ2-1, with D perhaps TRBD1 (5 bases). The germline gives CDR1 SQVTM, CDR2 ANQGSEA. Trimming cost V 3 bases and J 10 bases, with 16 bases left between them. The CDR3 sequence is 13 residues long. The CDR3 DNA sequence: TGCAGCGTTGACCGAGCCGGACCAGGGGAGCAGTTCTTC. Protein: CSVDRAGPGEQFF.

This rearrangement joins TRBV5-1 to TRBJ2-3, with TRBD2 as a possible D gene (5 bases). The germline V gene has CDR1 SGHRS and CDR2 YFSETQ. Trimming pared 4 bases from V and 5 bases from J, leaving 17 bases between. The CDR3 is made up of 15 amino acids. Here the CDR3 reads CASSEGRGTLDTQYF. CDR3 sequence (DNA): TGCGCCAGCAGCGAGGGCCGCGGAACACTAGATACGCAGTATTTT. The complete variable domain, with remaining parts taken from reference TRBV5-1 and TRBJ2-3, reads KAGVTQTPRYLIKTRGQQVTLSCSPISGHRSVSWYQQTPGQGLQFLFEYFSETQRNKGNFPGRFSGRQFSNSRSEMNVSTLELGDSALYLCASSEGRGTLDTQYFGPGTRLTVL.

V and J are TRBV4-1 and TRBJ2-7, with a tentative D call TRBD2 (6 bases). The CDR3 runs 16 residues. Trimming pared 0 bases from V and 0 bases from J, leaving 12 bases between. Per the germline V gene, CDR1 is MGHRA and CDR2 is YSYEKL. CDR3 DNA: TGCGCCAGCAGCCAAGAATCGCGGGGACTCTCCTACGAGCAGTACTTC. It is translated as CASSQESRGLSYEQYF.

The DNA for the CDR3 is TGTGCCAGCAGCGCTAGCGGCTACGAGCAGTACTTC. It encodes CASSASGYEQYF. The chain is built from TRBV5-4 and TRBJ2-7; 7 bases align to TRBD2. The CDR3 length is 12 residues. J was trimmed by 3 bases and V by 4 bases; bases with no gene match: 1. Per germline, CDR1 SGHNT and CDR2 YYREEE (reference sequence).

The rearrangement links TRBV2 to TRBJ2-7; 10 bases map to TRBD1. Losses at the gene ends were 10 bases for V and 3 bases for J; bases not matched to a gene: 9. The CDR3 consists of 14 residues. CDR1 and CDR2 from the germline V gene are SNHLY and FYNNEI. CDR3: CAINPGQGYYEQYF. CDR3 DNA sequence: TGTGCCATCAATCCGGGACAGGGGTACTACGAGCAGTACTTC.

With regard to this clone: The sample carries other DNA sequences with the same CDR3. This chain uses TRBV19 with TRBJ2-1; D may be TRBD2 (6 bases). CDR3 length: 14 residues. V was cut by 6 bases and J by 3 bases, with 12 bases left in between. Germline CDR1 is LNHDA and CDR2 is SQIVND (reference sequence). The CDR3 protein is CASSRGGDYNEQFF. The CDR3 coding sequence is TGTGCCAGTAGCCGTGGCGGGGACTACAATGAGCAGTTCTTC. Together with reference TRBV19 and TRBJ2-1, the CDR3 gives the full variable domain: DGGITQSPKYLFRKEGQNVTLSCEQNLNHDAMYWYRQDPGQGLRLIYYSQIVNDFQKGDIAEGYSVSREKKESFPLTVTSAQKNPTAFYLCASSRGGDYNEQFFGPGTRLTVL.

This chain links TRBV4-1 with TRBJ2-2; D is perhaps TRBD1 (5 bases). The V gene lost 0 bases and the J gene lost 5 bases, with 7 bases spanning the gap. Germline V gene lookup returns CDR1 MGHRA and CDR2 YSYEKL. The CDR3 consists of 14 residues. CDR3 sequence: CASSQDRDTGELFF. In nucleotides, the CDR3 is TGCGCCAGCAGCCAAGACAGGGATACCGGGGAGCTGTTTTTT.

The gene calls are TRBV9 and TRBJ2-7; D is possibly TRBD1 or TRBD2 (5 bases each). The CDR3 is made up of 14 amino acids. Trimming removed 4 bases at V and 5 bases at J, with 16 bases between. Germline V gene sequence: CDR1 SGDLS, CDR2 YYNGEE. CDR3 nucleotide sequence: TGTGCCAGCAGCCCATGGGACGCCTTGGACGAGCAGTACTTC. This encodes CASSPWDALDEQYF.

The CDR3 loop is CAWSVGQGAGEAFF. CDR3 in DNA: TGTGCCTGGAGTGTGGGACAGGGGGCTGGTGAAGCTTTCTTT. The rearrangement joins TRBV30 to TRBJ1-1, with 12 bases lining up with TRBD1. The CDR3 is 14 amino acids. The V and J ends lost 0 bases and 7 bases, in that order; junction bases with no gene match: 3. CDR1 GTSNPN and CDR2 SVGIG come from the germline V gene (reference sequence).

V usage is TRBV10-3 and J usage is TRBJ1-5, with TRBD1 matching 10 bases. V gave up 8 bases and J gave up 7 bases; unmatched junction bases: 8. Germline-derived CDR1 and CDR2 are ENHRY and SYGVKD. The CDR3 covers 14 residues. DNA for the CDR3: TGTGCCATCGGGACAGGGGAAAATCGGCAGCCCCAGCATTTT. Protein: CAIGTGENRQPQHF.

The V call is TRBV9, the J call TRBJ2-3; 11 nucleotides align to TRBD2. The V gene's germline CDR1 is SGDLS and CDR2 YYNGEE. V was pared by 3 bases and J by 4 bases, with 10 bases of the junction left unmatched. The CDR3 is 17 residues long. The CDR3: CASSDLDRTSGPDTQYF. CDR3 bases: TGTGCCAGCAGCGACCTGGATAGGACTAGCGGGCCAGATACGCAGTATTTT.

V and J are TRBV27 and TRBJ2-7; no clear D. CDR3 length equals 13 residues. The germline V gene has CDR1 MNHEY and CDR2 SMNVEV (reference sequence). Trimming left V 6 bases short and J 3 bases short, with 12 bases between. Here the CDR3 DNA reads TGTGCCAGCAGCCGAACAAGGTTCTACGAGCAGTACTTC. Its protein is CASSRTRFYEQYF.

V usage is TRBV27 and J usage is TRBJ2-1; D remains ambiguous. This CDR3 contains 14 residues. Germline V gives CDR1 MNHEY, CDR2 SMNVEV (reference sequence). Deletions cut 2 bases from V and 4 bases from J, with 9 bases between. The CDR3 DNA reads TGTGCCAGCAGTTTAAGGCAGGTATACAATGAGCAGTTCTTC. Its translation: CASSLRQVYNEQFF.

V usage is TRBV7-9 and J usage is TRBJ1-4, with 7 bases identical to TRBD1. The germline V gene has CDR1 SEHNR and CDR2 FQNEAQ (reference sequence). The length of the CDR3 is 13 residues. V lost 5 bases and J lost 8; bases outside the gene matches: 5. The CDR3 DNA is TGTGCCAGCAGCCGTGACAGGGAAGAAAAACTGTTTTTT. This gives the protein CASSRDREEKLFF. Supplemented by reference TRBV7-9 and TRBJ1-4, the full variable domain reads DTGVSQNPRHKITKRGQNVTFRCDPISEHNRLYWYRQTLGQGPEFLTYFQNEAQLEKSRLLSDRFSAERPKGSFSTLEIQRTEQGDSAMYLCASSRDREEKLFFGSGTQLSVL.

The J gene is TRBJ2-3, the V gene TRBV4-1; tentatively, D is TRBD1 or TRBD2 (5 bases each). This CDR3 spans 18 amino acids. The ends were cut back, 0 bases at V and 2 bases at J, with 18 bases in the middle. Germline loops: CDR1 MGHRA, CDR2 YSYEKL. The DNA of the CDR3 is TGCGCCAGCAGCCAAGATCCCACCGGGACCCTTATCACAGATACGCAGTATTTT. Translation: CASSQDPTGTLITDTQYF.

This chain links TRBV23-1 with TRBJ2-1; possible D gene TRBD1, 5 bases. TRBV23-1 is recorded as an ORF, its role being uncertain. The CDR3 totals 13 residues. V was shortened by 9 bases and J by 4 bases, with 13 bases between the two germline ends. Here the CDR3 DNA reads TGCGCCAGGAAGGGGATCCCGTACAATGAGCAGTTCTTC. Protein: CARKGIPYNEQFF.

Written as DNA, the CDR3 is TGTGCCAGCCATCGGGGTGGTGAGCAGTTCTTC. This translates into CASHRGGEQFF. The chain has TRBV18 and TRBJ2-1; D perhaps matches TRBD2 (5 bases). The V gene lost 8 bases and the J gene lost 9 bases, with 11 bases spanning the gap. Germline V lookup: CDR1 KGHSH, CDR2 LQKENI. There are 11 residues in the CDR3.

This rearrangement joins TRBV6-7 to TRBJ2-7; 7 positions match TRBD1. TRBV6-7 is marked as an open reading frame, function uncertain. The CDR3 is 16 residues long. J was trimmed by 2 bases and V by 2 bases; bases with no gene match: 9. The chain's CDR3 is CASSYRHGTATYEQYF. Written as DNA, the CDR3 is TGTGCCAGCAGTTACCGCCACGGGACAGCCACCTACGAGCAGTACTTC.

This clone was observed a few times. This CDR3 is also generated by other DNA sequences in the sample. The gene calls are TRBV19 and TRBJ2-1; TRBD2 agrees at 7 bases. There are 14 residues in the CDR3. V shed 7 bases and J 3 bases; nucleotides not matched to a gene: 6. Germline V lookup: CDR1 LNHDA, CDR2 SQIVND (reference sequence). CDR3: CASTPGGDYNEQFF. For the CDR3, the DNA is TGTGCCAGTACCCCGGGGGGAGACTACAATGAGCAGTTCTTC.

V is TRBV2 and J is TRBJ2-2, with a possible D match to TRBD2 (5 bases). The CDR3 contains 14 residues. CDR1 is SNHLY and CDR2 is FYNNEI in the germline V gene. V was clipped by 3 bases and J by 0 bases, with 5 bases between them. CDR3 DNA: TGTGCCAGCAGTGAGACTACGAACACCGGGGAGCTGTTTTTT. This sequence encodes CASSETTNTGELFF. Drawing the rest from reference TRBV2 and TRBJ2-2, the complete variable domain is EPEVTQTPSHQVTQMGQEVILRCVPISNHLYFYWYRQILGQKVEFLVSFYNNEISEKSEIFDDQFSVERPDGSNFTLKIRSTKLEDSAMYFCASSETTNTGELFFGEGSRLTVL.